This T cell receptor beta chain was recovered during a study of T cells in Graves' hyperthyroidism and ophthalmopathy. Study-level points and caveats: Patients with ophthalmopathy were separated from those with stable hyperthyroidism by a 13 V-J model. Most thyroid clonotypes that were expanded above 0.001 also turned up in blood.

The CDR3 runs 15 residues. Germline values: CDR1 LNHDA, CDR2 SQIVND (reference sequence). Trimming cost V 5 bases and J 7 bases, with 17 bases left between them. The table lists this clonotype with a few counts. Its cognate antigen is unknown. Patients showing uncontrolled infection, other autoimmune disease, pregnancy or lactation were ineligible. From RNA transcripts, TCR beta CDR3 regions were amplified. The HTBI primer set drove a first-round RT-PCR of the TCR CDR3. One entry per CDR3 protein results from TCRdb running MiXCR on the multiplex PCR reads. The table has about 400,000 distinct CDR3 sequences, roughly an eighth seen once.

This clonotype originated in a young woman with Graves' hyperthyroidism. This chain links TRBV19 with TRBJ2-2; D gene ambiguous. Sequenced input: blood. The CDR3 DNA follows: TGTGCCAGTAGTCTCATCCTAGATTTAAGCGGGGAGCTGTTTTTT. Its protein is CASSLILDLSGELFF.